A single sample is the source of the 14 T cell receptor beta chains below, sequenced in a study of neurological immune-mediated disorders. TCRdb analysed the 5' RACE reads with MiXCR anew, one entry per CDR3 protein. The sample contains about 50,000 distinct CDR3 sequences, approximately 3% of which appear only once. Material: PBMCs. The receptors come from a woman aged 50 to 60 with multiple sclerosis.

In this sample, this clonotype turned up many times. The rearrangement joins TRBV5-8 to TRBJ2-6; D is ambiguous. Germline CDR1 is SGHTS and CDR2 is YDEGEE. This CDR3 comprises 16 residues. The V end was cut by 0 bases, the J end by 0 bases, with 7 bases between. This CDR3 reads CASSLVVGSGANVLTF. DNA of the CDR3: TGTGCCAGCAGCTTGGTCGTGGGCTCTGGGGCCAACGTCCTGACTTTC.

This clonotype occurred many times. The V gene is TRBV7-9, the J gene TRBJ2-1, with D possibly TRBD1 on 6 matching bases. Trimming removed 1 base at V and 7 bases at J, with 11 bases between. The germline V gene has CDR1 SEHNR and CDR2 FQNEAQ (reference sequence). This CDR3 is built from 14 residues. DNA for the CDR3: TGTGCCAGCAGCTTAGGACAACAGGGTAATGAGCAGTTCTTC. Protein product: CASSLGQQGNEQFF.

This clonotype was seen repeatedly, ten times or more. V is TRBV5-5 and J is TRBJ2-7; D gene ambiguous. The CDR3 sequence is 18 residues long. Germline V gives CDR1 SGHKS, CDR2 YYEKEE (reference sequence). V dropped 0 bases and J dropped 4 bases, with 23 bases sitting between them. CDR3 loop: CASSLALWSYDSSYEQYF. The CDR3 region has the DNA TGTGCCAGCAGCTTGGCCCTTTGGAGTTATGATTCTTCTTACGAGCAGTACTTC. The whole variable domain, filled in from reference TRBV5-5 and TRBJ2-7, reads DAGVTQSPTHLIKTRGQQVTLRCSPISGHKSVSWYQQVLGQGPQFIFQYYEKEERGRGNFPDRFSARQFPNYSSELNVNALLLGDSALYLCASSLALWSYDSSYEQYFGPGTRLTVT.

As regards this clonotype: Given a much more abundant clone one base away, this may be a read error. The CDR3 carries no conserved terminal phenylalanine or tryptophan, so it likely arises from a read error. V is TRBV7-9 and J is TRBJ2-7; possibly TRBD1 for D (6 bases). Germline CDR1 and CDR2: SEHNR and FQNEAQ (reference sequence). V gave up 5 bases and J gave up 0 bases, with 17 bases separating them. This CDR3 contains 16 residues. The CDR3 DNA is TGTGCCAGCAGCCTATTACTACAGGACAGCTCCTACGAGCAGTACTGC. This sequence encodes CASSLLLQDSSYEQYC.

This clonotype occurred many times. J is TRBJ2-1 and V is TRBV7-8, with TRBD2 matching 11 bases. V lost 1 base and J lost 8; bases outside the gene matches: 7. The CDR3 is 16 residues long. Germline CDR1 SGHVS, CDR2 FQNEAQ. The CDR3: CASSLGLAGGGDEQFF. The CDR3 bases are TGTGCCAGCAGCTTAGGGCTAGCGGGAGGTGGAGATGAGCAGTTCTTC.

This clonotype has at least ten counts. V gene TRBV20-1 combines with J gene TRBJ2-3; the D gene is possibly TRBD1 (6 bases). Trimming stripped 5 bases from V and 8 bases from J, with 26 bases between. The germline CDR1 and CDR2 sequences are DFQATT and SNEGSKA (reference sequence). The CDR3 runs to 16 residues. In DNA, the CDR3 is TGCAGTGCTTTGCGGTTGGGGGCGTCTCGGGGTGGTACGCAGTATTTT. This gives the protein CSALRLGASRGGTQYF.

This clonotype has at least ten counts. The rearrangement links TRBV12-3 or TRBV12-4 to TRBJ1-6; D unclear. The V end was cut by 6 bases, the J end by 8 bases, with 8 bases between. This CDR3 is 12 amino acids long. CDR3 in amino acids: CASSAAYSPLHF. The CDR3 nucleotides read TGTGCCAGCAGCGCGGCTTATTCACCCCTCCACTTT.

This clonotype was seen repeatedly, ten times or more. The chain employs TRBV7-2 and TRBJ1-2; D perhaps matches TRBD1 (5 bases). CDR1 is SGHTA and CDR2 is FQGNSA in the germline V gene. CDR3 size: 14 residues. Trimming stripped 5 bases from V and 8 bases from J, with 18 bases between. The DNA of the CDR3 is TGTGCCAGCAGCCCCAAAGGCGGGGCGTGGGGCTACACCTTC. Translating it yields CASSPKGGAWGYTF.

This clonotype was seen ten or more times. The chain has TRBV20-1 and TRBJ2-2; D might be TRBD1 (5 bases). V lost 0 bases and J 1 base, leaving 9 bases between the germline ends. This CDR3 has 15 residues. Per the germline V gene, CDR1 is DFQATT and CDR2 is SNEGSKA (reference sequence). CDR3 coding DNA: TGCAGTGCTAGAGACGACACAGGGAACACCGGGGAGCTGTTTTTT. As protein: CSARDDTGNTGELFF.

This chain uses TRBV5-1 with TRBJ2-1; TRBD1 matches at 11 bases. This CDR3 spans 16 amino acids. Germline CDR1 reads SGHRS; CDR2 reads YFSETQ. V was pared by 4 bases and J by 7 bases, with 10 bases of the junction left unmatched. This CDR3 is CASSRDRGSVGNEQFF. As DNA, the CDR3 is TGCGCCAGCAGCCGGGACAGGGGGTCGGTCGGGAATGAGCAGTTCTTC.

Ten or more counts support this clonotype. The chain has TRBV7-9 and TRBJ2-1; 11 bases match TRBD2. The germline V gene has CDR1 SEHNR and CDR2 FQNEAQ (reference sequence). The CDR3 runs to 16 residues. The junction had 10 bases not matched to a gene; V was cut back by 5 bases and J by 7 bases. CDR3 sequence reads: CASSPRTSGQQNEQFF. The CDR3 nucleotides read TGTGCCAGCAGCCCTAGGACTAGCGGGCAGCAAAATGAGCAGTTCTTC.

With respect to this clonotype: One end of the junction does not line up with germline, which may come from a read error. The rearrangement joins TRBV5-1 to TRBJ2-1, with TRBD2 identical over 10 bases. Germline V gene sequence: CDR1 SGHRS, CDR2 YFSETQ. The CDR3 contains 15 residues. CDR3 bases: TGCGCCAGCAGCTTGGCCGGACTAGCGGCCAATGCGCAGTTCTTC. This encodes CASSLAGLAANAQFF.

In its sample, this clonotype was seen many times. This chain uses TRBV29-1 with TRBJ2-3; the D is unclear. Germline CDR1 reads SQVTM; CDR2 reads ANQGSEA. The CDR3 totals 15 residues. Trimming shortened V by 4 bases and J by 0 bases, and 14 bases separated the two germline ends. CDR3 loop: CSVAPRTESTDTQYF. Written as DNA, the CDR3 is TGCAGCGTTGCCCCCCGGACGGAGAGCACAGATACGCAGTATTTT.

This clonotype has ten or more counts. This chain uses TRBV5-1 with TRBJ2-4, with TRBD1 identical over 10 bases. Germline V gives CDR1 SGHRS, CDR2 YFSETQ. The CDR3 consists of 15 residues. After removal of 4 bases from V and 5 bases from J, the junction contained 6 bases not matched to a gene. CDR3 amino acids: CASSIGDRGENIQYF. CDR3 nucleotide sequence: TGCGCCAGCAGCATAGGGGACAGGGGCGAAAACATTCAGTACTTC.